This TCR beta chain was documented in a study of T cells in Graves' hyperthyroidism and ophthalmopathy. There were TCR beta CDR3 regions amplified from RNA transcripts. TCR CDR3 underwent first-round RT-PCR with the HTBI primer set. TCRdb fed the multiplex PCR reads into MiXCR, producing one record per CDR3 protein. The table shows fewer than 650,000 distinct CDR3 sequences, with roughly 14% occurring only once. The V gene lost 0 bases and the J gene lost 0 bases, with 9 bases spanning the gap. Germline values: CDR1 DFQATT, CDR2 SNEGSKA (reference sequence). This CDR3 comprises 16 residues. This clonotype was recorded many times.

The sequence was obtained from a woman aged 40 to 50 with Graves' ophthalmopathy. Sequences were obtained from blood. The chain employs TRBV20-1 and TRBJ1-6; D not resolved. The CDR3 DNA follows: TGCAGTGCTAGAGATGTCAGGAGCTCCTATAATTCACCCCTCCACTTT. It encodes CSARDVRSSYNSPLHF.